This record concerns one T cell receptor beta chain sequence. Its antigen is unknown. The data belong to a study of shared clonotypes between healthy human individuals. About the study: The plates for each donor numbered three CD4 naive, three CD4 memory, two CD8 naive and one CD8 memory.

Study observations and caveats: With few donors, the genetic and exposure-history diversity represented was limited. Naive subsets tended to show greater estimated richness than memory subsets. Sorted-subset sequencing was shown by rarefaction to be incomplete despite large depth.

Profiled with immunoSEQ multiplex PCR; TCRdb holds only in-frame clones, not every one. The data hold millions of clones, with around 93% observed a single time. Terminally differentiated effector memory CD45RA+ cells were excluded from the naive CD8 cells, which were CD45RO-negative and positively selected for CCR7. The clonotype comes from a man younger than 35 in good health. Some clones in this sample may be carry-over from other donors' samples. The material sequenced was naive CD8+ T cells from PBMCs.

As DNA, the CDR3 is TGTGCCAGCAGTTCCCCAGGGGCCTCCTACGAGCAGTACTTC. It codes for CASSSPGASYEQYF. The V call is TRBV6-5, the J call TRBJ2-7; perhaps TRBD1 as D (6 bases). The V end was cut by 4 bases, the J end by 0 bases, with 10 bases between. Germline CDR1 is MNHEY and CDR2 is SVGAGI. The CDR3 spans 14 residues.